This T cell receptor beta chain emerged from a study of shared clonotypes between healthy human individuals. Study-wide results and limits: Donor scarcity curtailed the genetic and exposure-history diversity represented herein.

A note on this clone: Its target is not known.

Trimming took 8 bases from V and 3 from J, leaving 11 bases between them. Germline CDR1 SQVTM, CDR2 ANQGSEA. The CDR3 is made up of 13 amino acids. The table came from immunoSEQ multiplex PCR; TCRdb's copy has only in-frame clones and leaves some out. The table shows under 2,500,000 clones, with almost 96% occurring only once. The sample comprised naive CD4+ T cells sorted from blood. Subset in this sample: CD45RA+ positively selected. The receptor was derived from a man between 18 and 29 years old in good health. The gene calls are TRBV29-1 and TRBJ2-6; D not resolved. The CDR3: CSTAVSGANVLTF. As DNA, the CDR3 is TGCAGCACCGCGGTGAGTGGGGCCAACGTCCTGACTTTC.